These 21 T cell receptor beta chains were all obtained from the same sample, sequenced in a study of OX40 agonist ivuxolimab in advanced cancers. Assay: immunoSEQ multiplex PCR; the TCRdb copy retains only in-frame clones and omits some. The sample includes 77,000 or so clones, around nine tenths of them seen just once. The sample here was CD4+ or CD8+ T cells sorted from blood, taken in a trial of the OX40 agonist ivuxolimab. All receptors derive from an adult with an advanced solid tumor such as melanoma, head and neck, liver or kidney cancer.

The chain employs TRBV7-8 and TRBJ2-7; D not resolved. Germline CDR1 reads SGHVS; CDR2 reads FQNEAQ. The V end lost 5 bases, the J end lost 1 base, and 12 bases lay between the germline ends. The CDR3 is 14 residues long. CDR3 in amino acids: CASSARPNSYEQYF. CDR3 nucleotides: TGTGCCAGCAGCGCCCGGCCTAATTCCTACGAGCAGTACTTC.

The J gene is TRBJ2-7, the V gene TRBV27, with D perhaps matching TRBD1 (6 bases). The V end was cut by 0 bases, the J end by 2 bases, with 11 bases between. There are 15 residues in the CDR3. The germline V gene has CDR1 MNHEY and CDR2 SMNVEV (reference sequence). The CDR3 coding sequence is TGTGCCAGCAGTTTATCGTACAGGGACGCCTACGAGCAGTACTTC. This encodes CASSLSYRDAYEQYF.

The chain has TRBV4-1 and TRBJ2-1, with 8 positions matching TRBD2. The CDR3 is 16 residues long. V lost 3 bases to trimming and J lost 5 bases; unmatched junction nucleotides: 9. CDR1 is MGHRA and CDR2 is YSYEKL in the germline V gene. CDR3 protein: CASSQREAGDHNEQFF. Written as DNA, the CDR3 is TGCGCCAGCAGCCAGAGAGAAGCGGGAGATCACAATGAGCAGTTCTTC.

The sample holds one count of this clone. V and J are TRBV28 and TRBJ1-1, with D unresolved. The V gene's germline CDR1 is MDHEN and CDR2 SYDVKM. The length of the CDR3 is 14 residues. V shed 5 bases and J shed 6 bases, with 16 bases lying between them. CDR3: CASSLPEFPPEAFF. The CDR3 DNA reads TGTGCCAGCAGTCTGCCCGAATTTCCACCTGAAGCTTTCTTT.

The chain joins TRBV28 to TRBJ2-7, with D tentatively TRBD2 (5 bases). Germline V gene data show CDR1 as MDHEN and CDR2 as SYDVKM. Trimming took 8 bases from V and 2 from J, leaving 16 bases between them. CDR3 length equals 14 residues. The CDR3 DNA reads TGTGCCAGCCGGACCCGGCTAGCCACCTACGAGCAGTACTTC. Translation gives CASRTRLATYEQYF.

The chain recombines TRBV6-5 with TRBJ1-5; no clear D. V shed 5 bases and J shed 0 bases, with 8 bases lying between them. Germline V gene sequence: CDR1 MNHEY, CDR2 SVGAGI. The length of the CDR3 is 14 residues. CDR3 loop: CASSGGPSNQPQHF. Here the CDR3 DNA reads TGTGCCAGCAGTGGAGGGCCTAGCAATCAGCCCCAGCATTTT.

The V call is TRBV30, the J call TRBJ2-7; D is uncertain. Germline V CDR1 and CDR2: GTSNPN, SVGIG (reference sequence). The V end lost 7 bases, the J end lost 0 bases, and 10 bases lay between the germline ends. CDR3 length equals 12 residues. The CDR3 spells CAFNRGSYEQYF. CDR3 nucleotides: TGTGCCTTTAACAGAGGCTCCTACGAGCAGTACTTC.

This rearrangement joins TRBV5-4 to TRBJ2-2, with 12 bases lining up with TRBD2. Germline CDR1 and CDR2: SGHNT and YYREEE (reference sequence). CDR3 length equals 17 residues. Losses at the gene ends were 3 bases for V and 4 bases for J; bases not matched to a gene: 7. CDR3 nucleotides: TGTGCCAGCAGCTCCCGACTAGCGGGAGATGGCACCGGGGAGCTGTTTTTT. Its translation is CASSSRLAGDGTGELFF.

This clone showed up just once. The V call is TRBV28, the J call TRBJ2-3; 10 bases are shared with TRBD1. V lost 6 bases to trimming and J lost 3 bases; unmatched junction nucleotides: 6. CDR3 size: 15 residues. In germline, CDR1 is MDHEN, CDR2 SYDVKM. CDR3 sequence reads: CASSRDRGRTDTQYF. The CDR3 nucleotides are TGTGCCAGCAGCCGCGACAGGGGGCGTACAGATACGCAGTATTTT. Supplemented by reference TRBV28 and TRBJ2-3, the full variable domain reads DVKVTQSSRYLVKRTGEKVFLECVQDMDHENMFWYRQDPGLGLRLIYFSYDVKMKEKGDIPEGYSVSREKKERFSLILESASTNQTSMYLCASSRDRGRTDTQYFGPGTRLTVL.

V gene TRBV7-3 combines with J gene TRBJ2-1; 7 bases line up with TRBD2. The CDR3 consists of 16 residues. V dropped 6 bases and J dropped 5; count of bases not matched to a gene: 13. Looked up from germline, CDR1 is SGHTA and CDR2 is FQGTGA. The chain's CDR3 is CASSDNPGGGDNEQFF. CDR3 bases: TGTGCCAGCAGTGACAACCCCGGGGGAGGGGACAATGAGCAGTTCTTC.

The genes are TRBV29-1 and TRBJ1-1; no definite D call. V lost 5 bases, J lost 3 bases, and 13 bases lay in between. The germline gives CDR1 SQVTM, CDR2 ANQGSEA. This CDR3 spans 13 amino acids. In nucleotides, the CDR3 is TGCAGCGTTTCTCAGGTTTTCTACACTGAAGCTTTCTTT. As protein: CSVSQVFYTEAFF. The full variable domain, rest sourced from reference TRBV29-1 and TRBJ1-1, is SAVISQKPSRDICQRGTSLTIQCQVDSQVTMMFWYRQQPGQSLTLIATANQGSEATYESGFVIDKFPISRPNLTFSTLTVSNMSPEDSSIYLCSVSQVFYTEAFFGQGTRLTVV.

The rearrangement uses TRBV10-1 and TRBJ2-1; D uncertain. The germline gives CDR1 WNHNN, CDR2 SYGVQD (reference sequence). Trimming stripped 0 bases from V and 10 bases from J, with 10 bases between. The CDR3 is made up of 13 amino acids. The CDR3 is CASSESPVHEQFF. CDR3 bases: TGCGCCAGCAGTGAGTCCCCAGTCCACGAGCAGTTCTTC.

The gene calls are TRBV28 and TRBJ1-2; TRBD1 might be the D (5 bases). CDR1 MDHEN and CDR2 SYDVKM come from the germline V gene. The germline V and J ends were trimmed by 5 bases and 8 bases, with 27 bases remaining between them. The CDR3 runs 17 residues. CDR3 DNA sequence: TGTGCCAGCAGTCCTAAAGTGAGGGCGGGACGGCCCAGCGGCTACACCTTC. It specifies CASSPKVRAGRPSGYTF.

The chain uses TRBV11-3 and TRBJ2-7, with D uncertain. The length of the CDR3 is 12 residues. V was trimmed by 5 bases and J by 5 bases, leaving 10 bases between them. Germline V lookup: CDR1 SGHNT, CDR2 YENEEA. The CDR3 nucleotides are TGTGCCAGCAGCCATGGTGTCAACGAGCAGTACTTC. Protein product: CASSHGVNEQYF.

This clone was observed once. The V call is TRBV20-1, the J call TRBJ1-2; 7 positions agree with TRBD1. J lost 8 bases, V lost 6 bases, and 6 bases had no gene match. CDR3 length: 11 residues. CDR1 and CDR2 from the germline V gene are DFQATT and SNEGSKA (reference sequence). This CDR3 is CSAPHRGGYTF. The CDR3 region has the DNA TGCAGTGCCCCGCACAGGGGAGGCTACACCTTC.

The chain employs TRBV11-2 and TRBJ1-3; D is possibly TRBD1 (5 bases). Germline assignment: CDR1 SGHAT and CDR2 FQNNGV. The CDR3 covers 16 residues. Trimming removed 4 bases from V and 0 bases from J, with 13 bases in between. The CDR3 nucleotides are TGTGCCAGCAGCTCTTACGTGGGGCCCTCTGGAAACACCATATATTTT. Translating gives CASSSYVGPSGNTIYF.

This chain links TRBV28 with TRBJ1-2; 7 bases line up with TRBD1. V lost 7 bases, J lost 7 bases, and 12 bases stayed unmatched. The CDR3 extends over 14 amino acids. The germline CDR1 and CDR2 sequences are MDHEN and SYDVKM. The CDR3 region has the DNA TGTGCCAGCATCGCCTCGGACAGGTTGGGTGGCTACACCTTC. It codes for CASIASDRLGGYTF.

The rearrangement joins TRBV6-6 to TRBJ2-7; 12 positions match TRBD2. Unmatched junction bases numbered 9, after V lost 5 bases and J lost 4 bases. The germline V gene has CDR1 MNHNY and CDR2 SVGAGI (reference sequence). The CDR3 has 16 amino acids. DNA of the CDR3: TGTGCCAGCAGTCTGAATCTAGCGGGAGGGCTTTACGAGCAGTACTTC. Translating it yields CASSLNLAGGLYEQYF.

The chain is built from TRBV19 and TRBJ1-5; the D is unclear. CDR1 LNHDA and CDR2 SQIVND come from the germline V gene (reference sequence). The length of the CDR3 is 14 residues. The ends were cut back, 4 bases at V and 3 bases at J, with 10 bases in the middle. The CDR3 coding sequence is TGTGCCAGTAGTACTTACTCTGCCAATCAGCCCCAGCATTTT. Translation gives CASSTYSANQPQHF.

The V call is TRBV5-4, the J call TRBJ2-2; D might be TRBD2 (5 bases). Germline V gene sequence: CDR1 SGHNT, CDR2 YYREEE (reference sequence). CDR3 length: 15 amino acids. V gave up 1 base and J gave up 0 bases, with 7 bases separating them. The CDR3 spells CASSLRLTNTGELFF. CDR3 nucleotide sequence: TGTGCCAGCAGCTTGCGACTAACGAACACCGGGGAGCTGTTTTTT.

This chain uses TRBV19 with TRBJ1-1; 8 nucleotides match TRBD1. The germline V gene encodes CDR1 LNHDA and CDR2 SQIVND (reference sequence). The CDR3 length is 14 residues. V lost 8 bases and J lost 6; bases outside the gene matches: 11. The CDR3 sequence: CASLPGTGRSEAFF. The CDR3 DNA is TGTGCCAGTTTGCCCGGGACAGGTCGTTCTGAAGCTTTCTTT.